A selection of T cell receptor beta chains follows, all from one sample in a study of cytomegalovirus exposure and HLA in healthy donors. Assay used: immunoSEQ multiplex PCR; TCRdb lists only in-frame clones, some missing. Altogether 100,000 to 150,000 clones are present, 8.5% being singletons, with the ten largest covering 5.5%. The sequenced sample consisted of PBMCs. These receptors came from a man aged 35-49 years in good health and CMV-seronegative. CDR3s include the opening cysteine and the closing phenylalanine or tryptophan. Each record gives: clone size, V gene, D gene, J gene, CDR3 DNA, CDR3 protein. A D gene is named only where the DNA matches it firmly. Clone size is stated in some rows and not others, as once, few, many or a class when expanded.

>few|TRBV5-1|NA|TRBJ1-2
TGCGCCAGCAGCTTGACGGGGGAGTATGGCTACACCTTC
CASSLTGEYGYTF
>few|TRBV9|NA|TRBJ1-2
TGTGCCACGGCAGGCAACTATGGCTACACCTTC
CATAGNYGYTF
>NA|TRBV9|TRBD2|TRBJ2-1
TGTGCCAGCAGCGCCCGAGCGGGGGGCGTCTACAATGAGCAGTTCTTC
CASSARAGGVYNEQFF
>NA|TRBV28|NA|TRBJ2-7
TGTGCCAGCAGTATTTCCGGGGTTAACACCTACGAGCAGTACTTC
CASSISGVNTYEQYF
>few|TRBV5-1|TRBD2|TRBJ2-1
TGCGCCAGCAGCCTTGACGTAGGCTCTGGGGGGGGGAATGAGCAGTTCTTC
CASSLDVGSGGGNEQFF
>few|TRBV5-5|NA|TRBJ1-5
TGTGCCAGCAGCCCCTTCTGGCAAAACAATCAGCCCCAGCATTTT
CASSPFWQNNQPQHF
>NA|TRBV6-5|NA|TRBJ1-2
TGTGCCAGCAGTTACTCGGGAGGCAGGTCCTATGGCTACACCTTC
CASSYSGGRSYGYTF
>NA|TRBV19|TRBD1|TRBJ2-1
TGTGCCAGTAGCCCTGCTCGGGACAGGTACAATGAGCAGTTCTTC
CASSPARDRYNEQFF
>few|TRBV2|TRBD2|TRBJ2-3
TGTGCCAGCGGGGGAGGGGTTAGCACAGATACGCAGTATTTT
CASGGGVSTDTQYF
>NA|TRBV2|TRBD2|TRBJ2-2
TGTGCCAGCAGTGGGACTAGCGGGGTGACCGGGGAGCTGTTTTTT
CASSGTSGVTGELFF
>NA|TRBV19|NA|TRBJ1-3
TGTGCCACCCGGGACTCCAGCTCTGGAAACACCATATATTTT
CATRDSSSGNTIYF
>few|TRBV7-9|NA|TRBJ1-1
TGTGCCAGCAGCCAGAACACTGAAGCTTTCTTT
CASSQNTEAFF
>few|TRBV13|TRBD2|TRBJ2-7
TGTGCCAGCAGCCCAGGGACTAGCGGGGCTTACGAGCAGTACTTC
CASSPGTSGAYEQYF
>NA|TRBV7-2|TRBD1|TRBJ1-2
TGTGCCAGCAGCCCACCGGGACAGGGGGGCGGCTACACCTTC
CASSPPGQGGGYTF
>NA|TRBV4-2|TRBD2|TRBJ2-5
TGTGCCAGCAGCCAAGGGACTAGCGGGGGGGCTGATGAGACCCAGTACTTC
CASSQGTSGGADETQYF
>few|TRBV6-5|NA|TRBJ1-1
TGTGCCAGCACCAGAACAGGGAGGGACACTGAAGCTTTCTTT
CASTRTGRDTEAFF
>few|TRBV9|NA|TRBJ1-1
TGTGCCAGCAGCGTAGCCGGGGGGCGGGGGACTGAAGCTTTCTTT
CASSVAGGRGTEAFF
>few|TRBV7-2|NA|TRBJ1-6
TGTGCCAGCAGCTTGAGGGGGGGCAGGTCTGCGTATAATTCACCCCTCCACTTT
CASSLRGGRSAYNSPLHF
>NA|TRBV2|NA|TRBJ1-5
TGTGCCAGCAGTGAGTACGAGGAACTTAGCAATCAGCCCCAGCATTTT
CASSEYEELSNQPQHF
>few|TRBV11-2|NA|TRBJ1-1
TGTGCCAGCAGCAACAGTCACACTGAAGCTTTCTTT
CASSNSHTEAFF
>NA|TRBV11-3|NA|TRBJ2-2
TGTGCCAGCAGCCCCGGTCCAGCGGTGACCGGGGAGCTGTTTTTT
CASSPGPAVTGELFF
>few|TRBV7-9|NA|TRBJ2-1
TGTGCCAGCAGCCCCATGACACTTGAGCAGTTCTTC
CASSPMTLEQFF
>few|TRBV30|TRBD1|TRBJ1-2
TGTGCCTGGAGTGGTTTGGGACAGGGTAGAAACTATGGCTACACCTTC
CAWSGLGQGRNYGYTF
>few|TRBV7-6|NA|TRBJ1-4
TGTGCCAGCAGCTTAGATCCCCAGGGAGGTGGTGAAAAACTGTTTTTT
CASSLDPQGGGEKLFF
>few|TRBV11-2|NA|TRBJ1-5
TGTGCCAGCAGCTTAGAATCAGGGCAGCCCCAGCATTTT
CASSLESGQPQHF
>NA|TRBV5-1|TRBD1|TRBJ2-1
TGCGCCAGCAGCTTCCCCGGACAGGCTTACAATGAGCAGTTCTTC
CASSFPGQAYNEQFF
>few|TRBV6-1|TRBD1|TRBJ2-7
TGTGCCAGCAGTGAAACGGGACAGGGATTCGAGCAGTACTTC
CASSETGQGFEQYF
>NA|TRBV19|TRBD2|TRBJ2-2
TGTGCCAGTAGTATAGATCTTTTCCGACTAGCCACCGGGGAGCTGTTTTTT
CASSIDLFRLATGELFF
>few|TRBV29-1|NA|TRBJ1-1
TGCAGCGTTTTGGACACAGGGATGAACACTGAAGCTTTCTTT
CSVLDTGMNTEAFF
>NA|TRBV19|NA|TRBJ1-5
TGTGCCAGTAGTATCCGTCAAAGCCGTCAGCCCCAGCATTTT
CASSIRQSRQPQHF
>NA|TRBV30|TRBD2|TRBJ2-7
TGTGCCTGGAGGCTCCCTCGAGGGAGGGCAAACTACGAGCAGTACTTC
CAWRLPRGRANYEQYF
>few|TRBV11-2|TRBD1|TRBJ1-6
TGTGCCAGCAGCAAAGTCGGGACAGGGGGACCCCTCCACTTT
CASSKVGTGGPLHF
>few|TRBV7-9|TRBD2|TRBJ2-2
TGTGCCAGCACCCCTGTGCTAGCGGGAGGAACCGGGGAGCTGTTTTTT
CASTPVLAGGTGELFF
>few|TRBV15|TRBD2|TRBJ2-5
TGTGCCACCAGCAGAACGGGGGGAGACCAAGAGACCCAGTACTTC
CATSRTGGDQETQYF
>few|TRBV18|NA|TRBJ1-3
TGTGCCAGCTCACCAATCGAGGGCGGCACCATATATTTT
CASSPIEGGTIYF
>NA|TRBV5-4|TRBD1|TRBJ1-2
TGTGCCAGCAGCTACTGGGACAGTAACTATGGCTACACCTTC
CASSYWDSNYGYTF
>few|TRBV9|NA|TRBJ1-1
TGTGCCAGCAGCGTCCGGAGCAACACTGAAGCTTTCTTT
CASSVRSNTEAFF
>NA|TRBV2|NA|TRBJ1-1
TGTGCCAGCAGTGTAGGGAGGGCTGAAGCTTTCTTT
CASSVGRAEAFF
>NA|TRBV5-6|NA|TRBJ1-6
TGTGCCAGCAGCTCGCGCTCATATAATTCACCCCTCCACTTT
CASSSRSYNSPLHF
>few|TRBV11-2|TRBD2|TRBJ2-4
TGTGCCAGCAGCTTTTGGGGGGAACCTAGCGGGGTAGCCAAAAACATTCAGTACTTC
CASSFWGEPSGVAKNIQYF
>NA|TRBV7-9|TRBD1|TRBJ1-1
TGTGCCAGCAGCTTAGGGGACAGGGAGAACACTGAAGCTTTCTTT
CASSLGDRENTEAFF
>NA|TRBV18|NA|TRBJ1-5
TGTGCCAGCTCTAGGGACGCGGGGAATCAGCCCCAGCATTTT
CASSRDAGNQPQHF
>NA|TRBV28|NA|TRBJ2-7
TGTGCCAGCAGTTTAGTGGGCAGCTCCTACGAGCAGTACTTC
CASSLVGSSYEQYF
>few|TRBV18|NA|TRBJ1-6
TGTGCCAGCTCAGAGTTACTTATTACGGCGGATAATTCACCCCTCCACTTT
CASSELLITADNSPLHF
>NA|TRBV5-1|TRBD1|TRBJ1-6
TGCGCCAGCAGCAGGCGGGACAGCGACGGATATAATTCACCCCTCCACTTT
CASSRRDSDGYNSPLHF
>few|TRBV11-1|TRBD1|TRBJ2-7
TGTGCCAGCAGCCAGGACAGGGCCTCCTACGAGCAGTACTTC
CASSQDRASYEQYF
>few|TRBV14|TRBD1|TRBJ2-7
TGTGCCAGCAGTCCCGGGACAGTCGGCGAGCAGTACTTC
CASSPGTVGEQYF
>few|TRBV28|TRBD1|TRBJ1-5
TGTGCCAGCAGTTTACCCCGGACAGGGGGGGGTAGCAATCAGCCCCAGCATTTT
CASSLPRTGGGSNQPQHF
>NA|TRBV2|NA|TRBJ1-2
TGTGCCAGCAGCGGCCCAGGGACTAACTATGGCTACACCTTC
CASSGPGTNYGYTF
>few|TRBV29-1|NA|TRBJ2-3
TGCAGCGTTGCAGCAGATACGCAGTATTTT
CSVAADTQYF
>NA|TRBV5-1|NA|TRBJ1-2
TGCGCCAGCAGCTTGGAGGTGGGAGTGGGCTACACCTTC
CASSLEVGVGYTF
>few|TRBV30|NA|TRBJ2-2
TGTGCCTGGAGTCCGCCAGGAACGGAGCTGTTTTTT
CAWSPPGTELFF
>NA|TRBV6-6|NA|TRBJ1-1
TGTGCCAGCAGTACTACGACAGTTCTGAACACTGAAGCTTTCTTT
CASSTTTVLNTEAFF
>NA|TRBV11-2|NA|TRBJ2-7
TGTGCCAGCAGCTTAGTTGGTAGCGGCTACGAGCAGTACTTC
CASSLVGSGYEQYF
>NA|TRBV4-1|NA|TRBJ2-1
TGCGCCAGCAGCCAAGGGAGACAGCAAGGCAATGAGCAGTTCTTC
CASSQGRQQGNEQFF